These T cell receptor beta chains were read from a single sample in a study of tumor-infiltrating lymphocytes in primary liver carcinoma. Using its own MiXCR run on the multiplex PCR reads, TCRdb lists one record per CDR3 protein. Among fewer than 250,000 distinct CDR3 sequences, roughly 61% were seen once, and the ten largest hold roughly 7%. Material: peripheral blood. The receptors derive from a woman in her fifties or sixties with primary liver carcinoma and hepatitis B virus infection. CDR3s include the opening cysteine and the closing phenylalanine or tryptophan. The D gene is left open where the match is weak. Clone size is not always given. Where it is, it says once, few, many or a class for expanded clones.

j_call clone_size cdr3_length v_call d_call cdr3_nt cdr3_aa
TRBJ2-7 . 15 TRBV11-2 . TGTGCCAGCAGCTTAAGTATGGTGGACTCCTACGAGCAGTACTTC CASSLSMVDSYEQYF
TRBJ2-4 . 16 TRBV11-2 . TGTGCTAGCAGCTCACCCGGGGGGCGTGGGAGTAACATTAAGTACTTC CASSSPGGRGSNIKYF
TRBJ2-3 many 15 TRBV12-3/TRBV12-4 TRBD1 TGTGCCAGCAGTTCTAGGACAGGTATCACAGATACGCAGTATTTT CASSSRTGITDTQYF
TRBJ1-2 many 16 TRBV29-1 . TGCAGCGTTGAGAAGAAACAGGGACCTGCTAACTATGGCTACACCTTC CSVEKKQGPANYGYTF
TRBJ1-5 . 15 TRBV7-9 . TGTGCCAGCAGCTGGCACAGGGTGCGCAATCAGCCCCAGCATTTT CASSWHRVRNQPQHF
TRBJ2-5 . 16 TRBV29-1 . TGCAGCGTTGAAAGCCGGGGATTAGTGGGAGTAGAGACCCAGTACTTC CSVESRGLVGVETQYF
TRBJ2-3 . 15 TRBV11-2 . TGTGCGAGCAGCTTAGGAGGCCTTATCACAGATACGCAGTATTTT CASSLGGLITDTQYF
TRBJ1-1 many 14 TRBV4-2 TRBD1 TGTGCCAGCAGCCAACGCGACAGGGACACTGAAGCTTTCTTT CASSQRDRDTEAFF
TRBJ2-1 . 14 TRBV5-1 . TGCGCCAGCAGCTTAGGCGGCTCCTTCAATGAGCAGTTCTTT CASSLGGSFNEQFF
TRBJ2-5 . 12 TRBV29-1 . TGCAGCGTTAATAGAGGGGAAGAGACACAGTACTTC CSVNRGEETQYF
TRBJ2-5 . 15 TRBV19 . TGTGCCAGCAGCCACGGGGATCGGTACCAAGAGACCCAGTACTTC CASSHGDRYQETQYF
TRBJ2-5 . 15 TRBV6-5 . TGTGCCAGCAGTATGATCAGTACCGGACAAGAGACCCAGTACTTC CASSMISTGQETQYF
TRBJ2-5 many 14 TRBV11-2 . TGTGCCAGCAGCTTAGCGGAGGGGGCAGAGACCCAGTACTTC CASSLAEGAETQYF
TRBJ2-6 . 19 TRBV11-2 . TGTGCCAGCAGCTTACCGCGGGGCAGGATACCCTCTGGGGCCAACACCCTGACTTTC CASSLPRGRIPSGANTLTF
TRBJ2-1 many 14 TRBV13 . TGTGCCAGCAGCCATAACCGCCGACTAGAGGAGCAGTTCTTC CASSHNRRLEEQFF
TRBJ1-4 many 13 TRBV29-1 . TGCAGCGTTGAAGAGGATGGGAATGAAAAACTGTTTTTT CSVEEDGNEKLFF
TRBJ2-3 few 16 TRBV11-2 TRBD2 TGTGCCAGCAGCTTAGAGGGACTAGCGTGGACAGATACGCAGTATTTT CASSLEGLAWTDTQYF
TRBJ1-1 many 15 TRBV29-1 . TGCAGCGTTGGGGGGTTGGGGGGGGAGAACACTGAAGCTTTCTTT CSVGGLGGENTEAFF
TRBJ1-1 . 15 TRBV11-2 . TGTGCCAGCAGCATACCCGTGGGACACAACACTGAAGCTTTCTTT CASSIPVGHNTEAFF
TRBJ2-1 few 16 TRBV6-5 . TGTGCCAGCAGTTACGATGTACCGGGAGTGTCCAATGAGCAGTTCTTC CASSYDVPGVSNEQFF
TRBJ1-4 . 13 TRBV29-1 TRBD1 TGCAGCGTTGTGACAGGGGGCGATGAAAAACTGTCTTTT CSVVTGGDEKLSF
TRBJ2-7 once 15 TRBV6-2/TRBV6-3 TRBD1 TGTGTCAGCAGTCCGACCCCGACAGGGGGCTACGAGCAATACTTC CVSSPTPTGGYEQYF
TRBJ2-2 . 14 TRBV6-5 . TGTGCCAGCAGGAGCAGGGTGAACACCGGGAAGCTGTTTTTT CASRSRVNTGKLFF
TRBJ2-2 once 15 TRBV11-2 . TGTGCCAGCAGCCCAACCGTACCAAACACCGGGGAGCCGTTTTTT CASSPTVPNTGEPFF
TRBJ2-3 . 13 TRBV29-1 TRBD2 TGCAGCGCCACTAGCGGGTTGGGGGGTACGCAGTATTTC CSATSGLGGTQYF
TRBJ1-5 . 13 TRBV29-1 . TGCAGCGTTATACGGGACAACAATCAGCCCCAGCATTTT CSVIRDNNQPQHF
TRBJ1-4 many 13 TRBV12-3/TRBV12-4 . TGTGCCAGCAGTTTTAGGGGTAATGAAAAACTGTTTTTT CASSFRGNEKLFF
TRBJ2-7 few 11 TRBV29-1 . TGCAGCGTTGAAGGGGGTCATGAGCAGTACTTC CSVEGGHEQYF
TRBJ2-1 many 13 TRBV12-3/TRBV12-4 . TGTACCTCCGTCGGGAGCGGGCATAATGAGCAGTTCTTC CTSVGSGHNEQFF
TRBJ2-5 many 15 TRBV7-8 TRBD2 TGTGCCAGCAGCGGGGGGGGACCGACACAAGAGACCCAGTACTTC CASSGGGPTQETQYF
TRBJ2-1 . 15 TRBV5-1 TRBD2 TGCGCCAGCAGCTTGCAGGCGGGAGGGCGCAATGAGCAGTTCTTT CASSLQAGGRNEQFF
TRBJ2-7 . 15 TRBV11-1 TRBD2 TGTGCCAGCAGCTCACCACTAGCGAGAGCCTACGAACAGTACTTC CASSSPLARAYEQYF
TRBJ2-7 . 14 TRBV7-9 TRBD2 TGTGCCAGCAACCCTAGCGGGAGTATCTACGAGCAGTACTTC CASNPSGSIYEQYF
TRBJ2-7 . 17 TRBV11-3 TRBD1 TGCGCCAGCAGCTCTGTGCCCCCGGGGACAGGGTCCTACGAGCGGTACTTC CASSSVPPGTGSYERYF
TRBJ2-2 . 16 TRBV5-1 TRBD1 TGCGCCAGCAGCTTGGGTGGGACAGAGAACACCGGGGAGCTGTTTTTT CASSLGGTENTGELFF
TRBJ1-5 many 14 TRBV6-6 . TGTGCCAGCAGTTCCCGTATGGGGGATCAGCCCCAGCATTTT CASSSRMGDQPQHF
TRBJ2-7 . 18 TRBV30 . TGTGCCTGGAGTGAAGGCTCGGGGTCTGCCCTTCGGTTAGGCGAGCAGTACTTC CAWSEGSGSALRLGEQYF
TRBJ2-7 . 15 TRBV11-2 . TGTGTCAGCAGCTTAGATCTCGCCCCGACCATTGGCCGGTACTTC CVSSLDLAPTIGRYF
TRBJ2-5 medium-sized 14 TRBV11-2 TRBD2 TGTGCCAGCAGGCGACTAGCGGGAAGAGAGACCCAGTACTTC CASRRLAGRETQYF
TRBJ1-1 few 14 TRBV11-1 . TGTGTCAGCAGCGGGGAAGGGCAATCCACTGAAGCTTTCTTT CVSSGEGQSTEAFF
TRBJ2-2 . 16 TRBV4-2 TRBD2 TGTGTCAGCAGCCGCAATAGCGGGATGGACGCCGGGGAGCTGTTTTTT CVSSRNSGMDAGELFF
TRBJ2-2 . 17 TRBV11-2 . TGTGCCAACCTACCCCTAAGGGGCGGGGAAAACACCGGGGAGCTGTTTTTT CANLPLRGGENTGELFF
TRBJ2-2 few 17 TRBV11-1 . TGTGCCAGCAGCACTCGGCCATTCCTAGTTAATACCGGGGAGCTGTTTTTT CASSTRPFLVNTGELFF
TRBJ1-2 many 12 TRBV6-1 . TGTGCCAGCATCCTCCGGGGCTATGGCTACACCTTC CASILRGYGYTF
TRBJ2-1 . 13 TRBV11-3 . TGTGCCAGCAGCGGGGGAGACAACAATGAGCAGTTCTTC CASSGGDNNEQFF
TRBJ2-3 few 17 TRBV5-6 TRBD2 TGTGTCAGCATGCCAGCCCCCACTAGCGGGAGAACAGATACGCAGTATTTT CVSMPAPTSGRTDTQYF